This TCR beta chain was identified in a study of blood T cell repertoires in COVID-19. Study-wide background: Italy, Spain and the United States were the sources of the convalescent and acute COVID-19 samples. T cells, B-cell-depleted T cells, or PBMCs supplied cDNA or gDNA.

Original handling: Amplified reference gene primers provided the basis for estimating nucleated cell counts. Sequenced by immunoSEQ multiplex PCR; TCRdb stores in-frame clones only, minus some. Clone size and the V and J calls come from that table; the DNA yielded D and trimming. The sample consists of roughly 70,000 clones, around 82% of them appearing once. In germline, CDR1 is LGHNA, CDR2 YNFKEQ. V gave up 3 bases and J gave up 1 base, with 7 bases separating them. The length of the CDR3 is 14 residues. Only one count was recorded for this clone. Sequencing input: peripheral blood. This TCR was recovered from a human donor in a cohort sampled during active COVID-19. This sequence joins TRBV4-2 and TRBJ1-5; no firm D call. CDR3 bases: TGTGCCAGCAGCCAGACATCGAGCAATCAGCCCCAGCATTTT. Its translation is CASSQTSSNQPQHF.